A single sample is the source of the 10 T cell receptor beta chains below, sequenced in a study of blood T cells in healthy people across ages. Through a sample-barcoded 5' primer and a J-beta primer mix, a second PCR was run for 7 to 11 cycles. TCRdb ran MiXCR on the 5' RACE reads and lists one entry per CDR3 protein. The sample contains about 580,000 distinct CDR3 sequences, more than 45% of which appear only once. Material: blood. The receptors were sampled from a man older than 75 in good health.

Turning to this clonotype: At one of its ends the junction is not consistent with the germline gene, which may arise from a read error. The V and J genes are TRBV29-1 and TRBJ1-3, with a weak D call TRBD1 (5 bases). In germline, CDR1 is SQVTM, CDR2 ANQGSEA. The length of the CDR3 is 13 residues. The CDR3 DNA sequence: TGTAGCGGGGCGCCGAGCTCTGGAAACACCATATATTTT. It translates to CSGAPSSGNTIYF.

The chain couples TRBV29-1 to TRBJ2-1; the D is unclear. The germline V and J ends were trimmed by 6 bases and 4 bases, with 10 bases remaining between them. The CDR3 consists of 12 residues. Germline CDR1 is SQVTM and CDR2 is ANQGSEA. DNA for the CDR3: TGCAGCGTCCCTGACACATACAATGAGCAGTTCTTC. This gives the protein CSVPDTYNEQFF.

This clonotype was observed at least ten times. The junction differs from germline at one of its ends, possibly a read error. The rearrangement joins TRBV7-2 to TRBJ2-7; D not resolved. CDR1 and CDR2 from the germline V gene are SGHTA and FQGNSA. This CDR3 comprises 12 residues. The CDR3 loop is CASSSVGFEKYF. In DNA, the CDR3 is TGTGCCAGCAGCTCAGTTGGGTTCGAGAAGTACTTC.

CDR3 loop: CSARSTVNTEAFF. In DNA form, the CDR3 reads TGCAGTGCCCGTTCGACAGTGAACACTGAAGCTTTCTTT. The rearrangement links TRBV20-1 to TRBJ1-1, with a weak D call TRBD1 (5 bases). Germline V gene data show CDR1 as DFQATT and CDR2 as SNEGSKA (reference sequence). V was pared by 6 bases and J by 0 bases, with 11 bases between. The CDR3 covers 13 residues.

The V and J genes are TRBV19 and TRBJ2-2; the D is unclear. The germline gives CDR1 LNHDA, CDR2 SQIVND (reference sequence). V lost 2 bases and J lost 5, with 3 bases in between. CDR3 length: 12 residues. Here the CDR3 DNA reads TGTGCCAGTAGTATAAAGACCGGGGAGCTGTTTTTT. It yields the protein CASSIKTGELFF. The whole variable domain, filled in from reference TRBV19 and TRBJ2-2, reads DGGITQSPKYLFRKEGQNVTLSCEQNLNHDAMYWYRQDPGQGLRLIYYSQIVNDFQKGDIAEGYSVSREKKESFPLTVTSAQKNPTAFYLCASSIKTGELFFGEGSRLTVL.

This chain connects TRBV6-2 or TRBV6-3 to TRBJ2-5, with 9 positions matching TRBD2. The J call may be incorrect, as the DNA end agrees better with TRBJ2-7. The CDR3 covers 14 residues. Germline-derived CDR1 and CDR2 are MNHEY and SVGEGT. As DNA, the CDR3 is TGTGCCAGCAACCAAGGTAGCGGGAGTCGCGAGCAGTACTTC. Its protein product is CASNQGSGSREQYF.

In this sample, this clonotype turned up a few times. CDR3: CASSFGTAPYEQYF. The CDR3 nucleotides are TGTGCCAGCAGCTTCGGGACAGCTCCCTACGAGCAGTACTTC. The J gene is TRBJ2-7, the V gene TRBV7-9; 7 nucleotides line up with TRBD1. The CDR3 loop spans 14 amino acids. V was clipped by 3 bases and J by 2 bases; unmatched bases: 4. CDR1 and CDR2 from the germline V gene are SEHNR and FQNEAQ (reference sequence).

The chain recombines TRBV29-1 with TRBJ2-1, with TRBD2 identical over 14 bases. Per the germline V gene, CDR1 is SQVTM and CDR2 is ANQGSEA. This CDR3 has 14 amino acids. V shed 7 bases and J 5 bases; nucleotides not matched to a gene: 4. The DNA for the CDR3 is TGCAGCGGGATGGGACTAGCGGGGGACAATGAGCAGTTCTTC. Its translation: CSGMGLAGDNEQFF.

This clonotype was counted between two and nine times. The chain combines TRBV20-1 with TRBJ2-3, with D possibly being TRBD2 (5 bases). The germline gives CDR1 DFQATT, CDR2 SNEGSKA (reference sequence). Trimming left V 3 bases short and J 3 bases short, with 13 bases between. The CDR3 extends over 14 amino acids. The CDR3 sequence: CSARAASLTDTQYF. The CDR3 DNA follows: TGCAGTGCTAGGGCGGCTAGCCTTACAGATACGCAGTATTTT.

The J gene is TRBJ1-5, the V gene TRBV7-2, with a tentative D call TRBD1 (5 bases). The V end was cut by 1 base, the J end by 9 bases, with 10 bases between. Germline V gene data show CDR1 as SGHTA and CDR2 as FQGNSA. CDR3 size: 13 residues. The CDR3 is CASSLDGGGPQHF. CDR3 coding DNA: TGTGCCAGCAGCTTAGATGGGGGTGGGCCCCAGCATTTT.